This TCR beta chain is from a study of T cells after yellow fever vaccination. TCRdb analysed the 5' RACE reads with MiXCR anew, one entry per CDR3 protein. The sample lists 150,000 to 200,000 distinct CDR3 sequences, approximately 9.9% occurring once. Points from the study as a whole: Most clones from primary vaccination resurfaced after the booster (96% CD4, 88% CD8). Only a minor proportion of clonotypes was detected across both CD4 and CD8 compartments.

On this clonotype: Its antigen is still unknown.

The origin of this receptor is a man aged 18 to 29 who received the YFV17D yellow fever vaccine. Material: CD8+ T cells sorted from PBMCs, obtained 45 days after the yellow fever booster vaccination.

The CDR3: CSVRTAKRGYTF. DNA of the CDR3: TGCAGCGTCCGGACAGCAAAGAGGGGCTACACCTTC. The chain carries TRBV29-1 and TRBJ1-2; possibly TRBD1 for D (6 bases). Germline V CDR1 and CDR2: SQVTM, ANQGSEA. CDR3 size: 12 residues. V was clipped by 6 bases and J by 8 bases, with 16 bases between them.